This TCR beta chain was identified during a study of cytomegalovirus exposure and HLA in healthy donors. 60 Vbeta and 13 Jbeta primers were used in PCR. Sequenced by immunoSEQ multiplex PCR; TCRdb stores in-frame clones only, minus some. This table holds around 130,000 clones, about 78% found once. The clonotype was recovered from a human donor in good health. Input material: PBMCs.

In DNA form, the CDR3 reads TGCGCCAGCAGCTTGGCGGGCTCCTACAATGAGCAGTTCTTC. This encodes CASSLAGSYNEQFF. The rearrangement uses TRBV5-1 and TRBJ2-1; D unclear. This CDR3 spans 14 amino acids. The V and J ends lost 0 bases and 0 bases respectively, with 4 bases between them. Per germline, CDR1 SGHRS and CDR2 YFSETQ.